The present entry profiles one T cell receptor beta chain with its context. The source of the sample is a study of CD8+ T cells in alopecia areata. Across the study: Those patients who were treated received oral tofacitinib, which was given at 5 to 10 mg twice daily for moderate-to-severe alopecia areata.

The germline V gene encodes CDR1 GTSNPN and CDR2 SVGIG (reference sequence). Between the trimmed V and J ends, which lost 8 bases and 4 bases, there was a span of 18 bases. The CDR3 spans 13 residues. Reverse transcription of extracted RNA yielded cDNA, which provided the sequencing template. Sequencing was performed with immunoSEQ multiplex PCR; in TCRdb, only in-frame clones are kept and a portion is missing. The table has approximately 89,000 clones, roughly 42% seen once. The sample comprised CD4+ T cells sorted from blood. The source is a human donor with alopecia areata. The J gene is TRBJ2-7, the V gene TRBV30; D not certain. The chain's CDR3 is CALVRPAQYEQYF. DNA for the CDR3: TGTGCCCTCGTGAGGCCAGCACAGTACGAGCAGTACTTC.